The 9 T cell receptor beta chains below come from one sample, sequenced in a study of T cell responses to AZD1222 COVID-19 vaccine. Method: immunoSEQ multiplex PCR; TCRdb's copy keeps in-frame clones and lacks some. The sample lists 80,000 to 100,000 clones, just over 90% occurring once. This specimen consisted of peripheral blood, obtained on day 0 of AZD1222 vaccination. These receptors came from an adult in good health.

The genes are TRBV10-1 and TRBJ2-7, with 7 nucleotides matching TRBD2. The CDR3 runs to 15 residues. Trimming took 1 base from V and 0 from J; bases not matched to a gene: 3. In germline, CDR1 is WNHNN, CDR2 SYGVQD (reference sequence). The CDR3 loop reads CASSEWTRLSYEQYF. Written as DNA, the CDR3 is TGCGCCAGCAGTGAGTGGACTAGACTCTCCTACGAGCAGTACTTC.

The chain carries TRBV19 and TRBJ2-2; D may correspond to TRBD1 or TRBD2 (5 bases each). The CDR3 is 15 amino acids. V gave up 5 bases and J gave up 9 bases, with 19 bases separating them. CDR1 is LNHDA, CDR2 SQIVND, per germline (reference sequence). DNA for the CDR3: TGTGCCAGTAGTCCCCTCCTAGCCGACAGCCGGGAGCTGTTTTTT. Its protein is CASSPLLADSRELFF.

In nucleotides, the CDR3 is TGTGCCAGTAGTTTACAGGGGGTTCTAGGGGCTACTAGCACAGATACGCAGTATTTT. Translation gives CASSLQGVLGATSTDTQYF. The chain uses TRBV19 and TRBJ2-3; TRBD1 matches 8 bases. V lost 5 bases, J lost 0 bases, and 16 bases stayed unmatched. The CDR3 consists of 19 residues. Germline CDR1 and CDR2: LNHDA and SQIVND (reference sequence).

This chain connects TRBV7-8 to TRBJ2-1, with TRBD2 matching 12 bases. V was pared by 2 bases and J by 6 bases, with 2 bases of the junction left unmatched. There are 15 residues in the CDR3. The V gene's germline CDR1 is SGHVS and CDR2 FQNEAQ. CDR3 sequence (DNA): TGTGCCAGCAGCTTACTAGCGGGGGGGGTCAATGAGCAGTTCTTC. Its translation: CASSLLAGGVNEQFF. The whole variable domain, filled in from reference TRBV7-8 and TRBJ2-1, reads GAGVSQSPRYKVAKRGQDVALRCDPISGHVSLFWYQQALGQGPEFLTYFQNEAQLDKSGLPSDRFFAERPEGSVSTLKIQRTQQEDSAVYLCASSLLAGGVNEQFFGPGTRLTVL.

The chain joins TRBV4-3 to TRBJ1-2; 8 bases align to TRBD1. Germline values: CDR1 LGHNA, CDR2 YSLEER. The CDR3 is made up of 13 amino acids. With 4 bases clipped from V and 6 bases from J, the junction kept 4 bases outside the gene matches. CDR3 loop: CASSRTGGNGYTF. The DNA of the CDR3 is TGCGCCAGCAGCCGTACAGGGGGGAATGGCTACACCTTC.

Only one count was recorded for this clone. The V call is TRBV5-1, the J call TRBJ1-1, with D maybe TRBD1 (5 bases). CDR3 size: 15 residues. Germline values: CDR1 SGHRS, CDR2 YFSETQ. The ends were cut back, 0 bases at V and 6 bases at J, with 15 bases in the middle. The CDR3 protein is CASSLASDIPPEAFF. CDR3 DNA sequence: TGCGCCAGCAGCTTGGCGTCGGACATCCCTCCTGAAGCTTTCTTT.

CDR3 sequence (DNA): TGTGCCTGGAGTGGCTTTGGACAGGGGATTTCCGAGCAGTACTTC. Translating gives CAWSGFGQGISEQYF. The V and J genes are TRBV30 and TRBJ2-7; 9 bases map to TRBD1. CDR3 length: 15 residues. Germline CDR1 reads GTSNPN; CDR2 reads SVGIG (reference sequence). The V and J ends lost 1 base and 6 bases, in that order; junction bases with no gene match: 10.

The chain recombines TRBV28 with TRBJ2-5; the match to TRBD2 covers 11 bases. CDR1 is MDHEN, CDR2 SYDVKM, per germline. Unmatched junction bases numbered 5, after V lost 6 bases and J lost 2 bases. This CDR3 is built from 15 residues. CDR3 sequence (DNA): TGTGCCAGCAGCCCACTAGCGGGAGTACAAGAGACCCAGTACTTC. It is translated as CASSPLAGVQETQYF.

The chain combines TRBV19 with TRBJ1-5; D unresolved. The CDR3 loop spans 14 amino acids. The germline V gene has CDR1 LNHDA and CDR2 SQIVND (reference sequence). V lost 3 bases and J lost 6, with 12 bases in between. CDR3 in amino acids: CASSMWGGGQPQHF. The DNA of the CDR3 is TGTGCCAGTAGTATGTGGGGAGGCGGTCAGCCCCAGCATTTT.